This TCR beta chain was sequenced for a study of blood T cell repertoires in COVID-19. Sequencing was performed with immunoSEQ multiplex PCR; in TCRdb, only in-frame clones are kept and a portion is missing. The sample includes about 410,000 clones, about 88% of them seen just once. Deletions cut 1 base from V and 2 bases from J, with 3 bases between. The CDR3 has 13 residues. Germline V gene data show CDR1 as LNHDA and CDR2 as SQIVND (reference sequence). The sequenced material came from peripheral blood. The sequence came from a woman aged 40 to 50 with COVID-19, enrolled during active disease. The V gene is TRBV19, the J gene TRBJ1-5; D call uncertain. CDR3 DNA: TGTGCCAGTAGTATAGTAGGCAATCAGCCCCAGCATTTT. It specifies CASSIVGNQPQHF.